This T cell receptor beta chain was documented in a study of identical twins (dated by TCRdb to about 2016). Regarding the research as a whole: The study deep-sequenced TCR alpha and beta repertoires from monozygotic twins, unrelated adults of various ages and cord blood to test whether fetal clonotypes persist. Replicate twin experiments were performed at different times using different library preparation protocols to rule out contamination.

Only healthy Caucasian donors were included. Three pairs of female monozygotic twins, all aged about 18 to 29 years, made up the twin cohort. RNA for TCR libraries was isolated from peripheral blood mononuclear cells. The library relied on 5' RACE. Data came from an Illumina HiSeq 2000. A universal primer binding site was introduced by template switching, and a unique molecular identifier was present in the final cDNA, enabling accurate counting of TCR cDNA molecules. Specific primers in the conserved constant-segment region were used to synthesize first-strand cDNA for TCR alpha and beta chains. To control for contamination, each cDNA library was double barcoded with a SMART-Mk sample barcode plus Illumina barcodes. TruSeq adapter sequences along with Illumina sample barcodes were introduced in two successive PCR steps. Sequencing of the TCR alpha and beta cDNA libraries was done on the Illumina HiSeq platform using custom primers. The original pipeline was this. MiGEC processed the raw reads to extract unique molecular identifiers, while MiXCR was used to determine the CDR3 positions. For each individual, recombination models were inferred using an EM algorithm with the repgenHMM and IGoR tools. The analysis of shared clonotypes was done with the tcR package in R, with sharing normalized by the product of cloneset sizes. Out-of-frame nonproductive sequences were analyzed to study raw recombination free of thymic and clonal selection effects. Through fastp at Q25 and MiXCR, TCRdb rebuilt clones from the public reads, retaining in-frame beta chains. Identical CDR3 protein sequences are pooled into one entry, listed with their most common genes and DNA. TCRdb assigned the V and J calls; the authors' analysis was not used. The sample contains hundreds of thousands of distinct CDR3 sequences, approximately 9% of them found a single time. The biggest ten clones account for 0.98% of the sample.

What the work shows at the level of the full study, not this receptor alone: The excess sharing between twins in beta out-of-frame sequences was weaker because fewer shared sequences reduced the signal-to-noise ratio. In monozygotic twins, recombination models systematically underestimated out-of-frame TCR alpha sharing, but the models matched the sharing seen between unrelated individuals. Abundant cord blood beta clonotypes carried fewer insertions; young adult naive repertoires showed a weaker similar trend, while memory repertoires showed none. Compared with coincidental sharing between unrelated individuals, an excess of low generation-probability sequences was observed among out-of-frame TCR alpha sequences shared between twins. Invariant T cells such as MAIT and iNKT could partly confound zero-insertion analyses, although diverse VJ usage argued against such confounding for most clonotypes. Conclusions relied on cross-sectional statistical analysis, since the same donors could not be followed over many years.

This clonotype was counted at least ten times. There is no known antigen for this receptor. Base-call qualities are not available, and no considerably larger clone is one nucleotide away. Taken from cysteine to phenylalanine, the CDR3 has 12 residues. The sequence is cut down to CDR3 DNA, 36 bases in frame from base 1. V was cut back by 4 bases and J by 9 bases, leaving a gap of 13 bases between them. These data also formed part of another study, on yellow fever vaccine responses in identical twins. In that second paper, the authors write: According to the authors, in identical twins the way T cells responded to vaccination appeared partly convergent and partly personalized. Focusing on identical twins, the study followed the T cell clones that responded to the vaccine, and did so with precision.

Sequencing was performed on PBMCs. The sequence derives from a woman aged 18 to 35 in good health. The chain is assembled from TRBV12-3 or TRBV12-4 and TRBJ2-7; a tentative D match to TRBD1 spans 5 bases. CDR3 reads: CASSWDRGAQYF. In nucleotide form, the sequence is TGTGCCAGCAGTTGGGATAGGGGCGCGCAGTACTTC.